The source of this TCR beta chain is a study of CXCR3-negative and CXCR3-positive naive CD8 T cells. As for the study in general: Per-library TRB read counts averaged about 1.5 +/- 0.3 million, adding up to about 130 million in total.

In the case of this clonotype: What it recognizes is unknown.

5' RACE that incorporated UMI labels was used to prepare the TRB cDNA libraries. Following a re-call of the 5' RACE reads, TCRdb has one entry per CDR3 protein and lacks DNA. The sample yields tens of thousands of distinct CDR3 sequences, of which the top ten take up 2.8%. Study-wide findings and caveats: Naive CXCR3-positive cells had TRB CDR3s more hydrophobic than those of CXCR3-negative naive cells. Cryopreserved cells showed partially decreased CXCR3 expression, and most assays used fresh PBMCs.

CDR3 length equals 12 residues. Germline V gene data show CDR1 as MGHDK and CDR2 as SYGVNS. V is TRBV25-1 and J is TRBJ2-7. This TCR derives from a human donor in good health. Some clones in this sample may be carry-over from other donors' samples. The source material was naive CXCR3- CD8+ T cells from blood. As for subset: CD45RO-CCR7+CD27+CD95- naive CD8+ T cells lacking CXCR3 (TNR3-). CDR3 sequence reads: CASSASYAEQYF.